This TCR beta chain derives from a study of sequential checkpoint blockade in melanoma. Study information: DNA from 91 pretreatment tumor samples underwent TCRβ immunosequencing. More than 20 patients had tumor biopsies before treatment and at week 13.

CDR3 length: 14 residues. Losses at the gene ends were 3 bases for V and 6 bases for J; bases not matched to a gene: 5. Per germline, CDR1 WSHSY and CDR2 SAAADI. Treatment indicated: randomized to nivolumab then ipilimumab (arm A) or the reverse (arm B). The protocol was immunoSEQ multiplex PCR, while the TCRdb copy is restricted to in-frame clones and leaves out a portion. The sample yields more than 2,500 clones, around a fifth seen once. The source is a human patient with melanoma. Some clones in this sample may be carry-over from other donors' samples. The sequences come from tumor tissue (inferred from file names), collected from a patient given nivolumab and ipilimumab in sequence. J is TRBJ2-7 and V is TRBV10-2; 10 bases fit TRBD2. DNA of the CDR3: TGCGCCAGCAGTGATGAGCGGGGGGGCCCCGAGCAGTACTTC. It yields the protein CASSDERGGPEQYF.